The 28 T cell receptor beta chains reported below all come from one sample, sequenced in a study of blood T cell repertoires in COVID-19. The protocol was immunoSEQ multiplex PCR, while the TCRdb copy is restricted to in-frame clones and leaves out a portion. The table lists roughly 230,000 clones, roughly 85% of them singletons. Specimen: peripheral blood. All receptors come from a man in his fifties with COVID-19, enrolled during active disease.

This chain uses TRBV7-9 with TRBJ2-3; the match to TRBD1 covers 8 bases. Unmatched junction bases numbered 10, after V lost 2 bases and J lost 3 bases. There are 17 residues in the CDR3. Germline CDR1 and CDR2: SEHNR and FQNEAQ (reference sequence). The DNA of the CDR3 is TGTGCCAGCAGCTTACAGACAGGGGAAGAGCGAACAGATACGCAGTATTTT. This encodes CASSLQTGEERTDTQYF.

The chain carries TRBV18 and TRBJ2-1; a possible D gene is TRBD1 (6 bases). V lost 3 bases and J lost 3, with 9 bases in between. The length of the CDR3 is 14 residues. CDR1 is KGHSH and CDR2 is LQKENI in the germline V gene. The CDR3 DNA is TGTGCCAGCTCACCGGGACACAACTACAATGAGCAGTTCTTC. Translating it yields CASSPGHNYNEQFF.

The V gene is TRBV11-2, the J gene TRBJ1-2, with TRBD1 identical over 9 bases. The CDR3 totals 15 residues. V was clipped by 5 bases and J by 8 bases; unmatched bases: 12. Per germline, CDR1 SGHAT and CDR2 FQNNGV. As DNA, the CDR3 is TGTGCCAGCAGCGAGGGGGACAGGGCTATTGTGGGCTACACCTTC. This translates into CASSEGDRAIVGYTF.

This rearrangement joins TRBV7-6 to TRBJ1-1; possible D gene TRBD1, 5 bases. V lost 5 bases, J lost 2 bases, and 18 bases lay in between. The CDR3 extends over 16 amino acids. Germline lookup yields CDR1 SGHVS and CDR2 FNYEAQ. CDR3 loop: CASSLGPRAGNTEAFF. The CDR3 DNA follows: TGTGCCAGCAGCCTGGGGCCTCGGGCGGGAAACACTGAAGCTTTCTTT.

This sequence joins TRBV3-1 (or the pseudogene TRBV3-2) and TRBJ1-2; maybe TRBD1 (5 bases). V lost 2 bases and J 2 bases, leaving 6 bases between the germline ends. The germline gives CDR1 LGHDT, CDR2 YNNKEL (reference sequence). There are 13 residues in the CDR3. The DNA of the CDR3 is TGTGCCAGCAGCCAATGGGGCAACTATGGCTACACCTTC. The encoded protein is CASSQWGNYGYTF.

This sequence joins TRBV9 and TRBJ1-3; possible D gene TRBD1, 5 bases. The V end lost 0 bases, the J end lost 2 bases, and 12 bases lay between the germline ends. Germline V CDR1 and CDR2: SGDLS, YYNGEE. The CDR3 loop spans 16 amino acids. The CDR3 loop is CASSVALTATGNTIYF. The CDR3 region has the DNA TGTGCCAGCAGCGTAGCCCTGACAGCAACTGGAAACACCATATATTTT.

The V gene is TRBV6-2 or TRBV6-3, the J gene TRBJ2-5; no clear D gene. Trimming stripped 4 bases from V and 5 bases from J, with 14 bases between. CDR3 size: 14 residues. Germline V CDR1 and CDR2: MNHEY, SVGEGT. The CDR3 loop is CASSSRIRSETQYF. CDR3 coding DNA: TGTGCCAGCAGTTCGCGGATTCGCTCGGAGACCCAGTACTTC.

V gene TRBV5-1 combines with J gene TRBJ1-2; TRBD1 is a possible D gene (5 bases). CDR3 length: 16 residues. Trimming took 4 bases from V and 3 from J, leaving 19 bases between them. Germline values: CDR1 SGHRS, CDR2 YFSETQ. CDR3 coding DNA: TGCGCCAGCAGCAAGGGCCGCAACCGGGACTACTATGGCTACACCTTC. Translating gives CASSKGRNRDYYGYTF.

This clone is a singleton in its sample. The rearrangement links TRBV24-1 to TRBJ2-1, with 7 bases identical to TRBD1. The CDR3 loop spans 18 amino acids. V was clipped by 2 bases and J by 4 bases; unmatched bases: 13. CDR1 is KGHDR, CDR2 SFDVKD, per germline. CDR3 DNA sequence: TGTGCCACCAGTGATTCCCGGGACAGCCTCTTATCTTACAATGAGCAGTTCTTC. Protein product: CATSDSRDSLLSYNEQFF.

This chain joins TRBV5-1 and TRBJ2-7; 7 nucleotides line up with TRBD2. The V gene's germline CDR1 is SGHRS and CDR2 YFSETQ. This CDR3 has 14 residues. The J segment lost 6 bases and the V segment lost 5 bases, leaving 11 bases of the junction unmatched. In nucleotides, the CDR3 is TGCGCCAGCAGGAGGCCGCGAGGGAGGGGCGAGCAGTACTTC. Translated: CASRRPRGRGEQYF.

This chain joins TRBV7-9 and TRBJ2-3; 9 bases agree with TRBD1. V shed 2 bases and J 5 bases; nucleotides not matched to a gene: 11. This CDR3 comprises 17 residues. The germline V gene encodes CDR1 SEHNR and CDR2 FQNEAQ (reference sequence). The CDR3 loop reads CASSLNYRGRLKDTQYF. The DNA for the CDR3 is TGTGCCAGCAGCTTAAACTACAGGGGGCGCCTGAAAGATACGCAGTATTTT.

This rearrangement joins TRBV9 to TRBJ2-5; D might be TRBD1 (6 bases). The CDR3 contains 17 residues. Trimming cost V 1 base and J 6 bases, with 22 bases left between them. From germline, CDR1 is SGDLS and CDR2 YYNGEE. The CDR3 bases are TGTGCCAGCAGCGTACGAAGAGCAGGGGAAGGGGAGCAGACCCAGTACTTC. Residues: CASSVRRAGEGEQTQYF.

The chain is built from TRBV18 and TRBJ2-2; the match to TRBD1 covers 7 bases. In germline, CDR1 is KGHSH, CDR2 LQKENI. Unmatched junction bases numbered 3, after V lost 3 bases and J lost 5 bases. CDR3 length: 14 residues. The DNA for the CDR3 is TGTGCCAGCTCACCGACAGGGAGAACCGGGGAGCTGTTTTTT. Translating gives CASSPTGRTGELFF.

This clone was observed at least ten times. The V and J genes are TRBV4-3 and TRBJ1-4; 11 bases are shared with TRBD1. Germline V gene sequence: CDR1 LGHNA, CDR2 YSLEER. The CDR3 loop spans 16 amino acids. J gave up 8 bases and V 1 base, and 6 bases lay outside the gene matches. The CDR3, as DNA: TGCGCCAGCAGCCAAGTCACCGGGACAGGGGGGGAAAAACTGTTTTTT. This sequence encodes CASSQVTGTGGEKLFF.

The CDR3 here is CAWSVWGATYEQYF. The CDR3 nucleotides are TGTGCCTGGAGTGTATGGGGCGCAACCTACGAGCAGTACTTC. The gene calls are TRBV30 and TRBJ2-7; TRBD1 is a possible D gene (5 bases). Trimming stripped 0 bases from V and 2 bases from J, with 11 bases between. The CDR3 runs to 14 residues. CDR1 GTSNPN and CDR2 SVGIG come from the germline V gene (reference sequence).

V gene TRBV5-6 combines with J gene TRBJ2-3; tentative D call: TRBD1 (6 bases). Trimming took 1 base from V and 0 from J, leaving 12 bases between them. Germline V lookup: CDR1 SGHDT, CDR2 YYEEEE. CDR3 length equals 16 residues. The DNA of the CDR3 is TGTGCCAGCAGCTTGCTGGGCAGGGGAAGCACAGATACGCAGTATTTT. Protein: CASSLLGRGSTDTQYF.

This sequence joins TRBV20-1 and TRBJ1-2, with D hard to call. Germline CDR1 DFQATT, CDR2 SNEGSKA (reference sequence). The V end was cut by 3 bases, the J end by 8 bases, with 13 bases between. The CDR3 totals 12 residues. The CDR3 nucleotides read TGCAGTGCTAGTCCCATACAGTGGGGCTACACCTTC. Amino acids: CSASPIQWGYTF.

The rearrangement uses TRBV5-1 and TRBJ2-7; D might be TRBD1 (6 bases). Trimming removed 3 bases from V and 4 bases from J, with 20 bases in between. This CDR3 has 16 residues. Germline V gene data show CDR1 as SGHRS and CDR2 as YFSETQ. For the CDR3, the DNA is TGCGCCAGCAGCTCAGGATTGCCACAGGGAGTATACGAGCAGTACTTC. Translation: CASSSGLPQGVYEQYF.

The sample holds one count of this clone. Germline and junction disagree at one end, which may indicate a read error. V gene TRBV4-1 combines with J gene TRBJ1-2; TRBD1 aligns across 9 bases. CDR3 size: 13 residues. Germline CDR1 and CDR2: MGHRA and YSYEKL. The CDR3 region has the DNA TGCGCCAGCAGCCAAGAATTTCCGGGACAGGGCATTTTC. Translation: CASSQEFPGQGIF.

This chain uses TRBV4-1 with TRBJ1-1; the match to TRBD1 covers 11 bases. CDR1 and CDR2 from the germline V gene are MGHRA and YSYEKL. V lost 7 bases to trimming and J lost 2 bases; unmatched junction nucleotides: 6. CDR3 length equals 15 residues. CDR3 protein: CASILDRGHNTEAFF. CDR3 DNA sequence: TGCGCCAGCATCCTGGACAGGGGGCATAACACTGAAGCTTTCTTT.

The chain recombines TRBV5-1 with TRBJ2-5; 12 nucleotides align to TRBD2. The trim removed 4 bases at V and 4 bases at J, leaving 5 bases unmatched. The CDR3 is made up of 15 amino acids. Germline CDR1 is SGHRS and CDR2 is YFSETQ. The CDR3 sequence is CASSPSGGAGETQYF. DNA of the CDR3: TGCGCCAGCAGCCCTAGCGGGGGGGCGGGAGAGACCCAGTACTTC.

The rearrangement links TRBV28 to TRBJ2-1; 9 bases agree with TRBD1. With V trimmed by 7 bases and J by 4 bases, 2 bases remained unmatched. The CDR3 extends over 13 amino acids. Germline assignment: CDR1 MDHEN and CDR2 SYDVKM. The CDR3: CASTGQGYNEQFF. DNA for the CDR3: TGTGCCAGCACGGGACAGGGTTACAATGAGCAGTTCTTC.

This chain uses TRBV5-1 with TRBJ2-2; TRBD2 aligns across 8 bases. J was trimmed by 6 bases and V by 5 bases; bases with no gene match: 6. CDR3 length: 14 amino acids. The germline V gene encodes CDR1 SGHRS and CDR2 YFSETQ. The CDR3 nucleotides read TGCGCCAGCAGGGGACTAGGGGCGTCCGGGGAGCTGTTTTTT. It yields the protein CASRGLGASGELFF.

The rearrangement joins TRBV2 to TRBJ1-3, with D possibly TRBD1 on 6 matching bases. Germline V lookup: CDR1 SNHLY, CDR2 FYNNEI. This CDR3 is built from 14 residues. V was cut by 6 bases and J by 2 bases, with 11 bases left in between. CDR3 region: CASRAKGAGNTIYF. For the CDR3, the DNA is TGTGCCAGCAGAGCAAAGGGGGCTGGAAACACCATATATTTT.

The V call is TRBV4-1, the J call TRBJ1-1; TRBD1 matches 8 bases. Germline CDR1 MGHRA, CDR2 YSYEKL. This CDR3 comprises 14 residues. V lost 4 bases to trimming and J lost 1 base; unmatched junction nucleotides: 2. CDR3 residues: CASSRGQGNTEAFF. The CDR3 DNA reads as TGCGCCAGCAGCCGTGGACAGGGGAACACTGAAGCTTTCTTT.

The sample holds one count of this clone. The chain links TRBV7-8 to TRBJ2-2, with 7 nucleotides matching TRBD2. J was trimmed by 4 bases and V by 2 bases; bases with no gene match: 7. This CDR3 is built from 16 residues. The germline gives CDR1 SGHVS, CDR2 FQNEAQ. The CDR3, as DNA: TGTGCCAGCAGCTTAATGACGGGGGGTGGCACCGGGGAGCTGTTTTTT. Its translation is CASSLMTGGGTGELFF.

This chain connects TRBV7-9 to TRBJ1-1, with TRBD1 matching 9 bases. The length of the CDR3 is 14 residues. Germline CDR1 and CDR2: SEHNR and FQNEAQ (reference sequence). V shed 5 bases and J 5 bases; nucleotides not matched to a gene: 6. CDR3 loop: CASSPRTGETEAFF. CDR3 coding DNA: TGTGCCAGCAGCCCCCGGACAGGGGAGACTGAAGCTTTCTTT.

V is TRBV5-1 and J is TRBJ1-1; 9 bases fit TRBD1. The CDR3 is 15 amino acids. Germline CDR1 SGHRS, CDR2 YFSETQ. The J segment lost 1 base and the V segment lost 4 bases, leaving 5 bases of the junction unmatched. CDR3 DNA: TGCGCCAGCAGCACTTACAGGGGGCAGAACACTGAAGCTTTCTTT. Translated, it gives CASSTYRGQNTEAFF.